The 28 T cell receptor beta chains below were found in one sample sequenced in a study of T cells after yellow fever vaccination. Using its own MiXCR run on the 5' RACE reads, TCRdb lists one record per CDR3 protein. The profile shows about 350,000 distinct CDR3 sequences, 4.1% of them singletons. The material sequenced was PBMCs, taken 5 days after the yellow fever booster vaccination. The receptors shown here come from a man between 18 and 35 years old who received the YFV17D yellow fever vaccine.

The chain combines TRBV5-1 with TRBJ2-1; no clear D gene. This CDR3 region has 12 residues. Germline CDR1 and CDR2: SGHRS and YFSETQ. Trimming took 8 bases from V and 5 from J, leaving 11 bases between them. For the CDR3, the DNA is TGCGCCAGTAATACCGAAAACAATGAGCAGTTCTTC. It translates to CASNTENNEQFF.

This clonotype was recorded at least ten times. This chain joins TRBV18 and TRBJ2-5; D is uncertain. The CDR3 contains 11 residues. Germline CDR1 is KGHSH and CDR2 is LQKENI. V lost 3 bases and J lost 3, with 2 bases in between. CDR3 protein: CASSPEETQYF. The CDR3 nucleotides read TGTGCCAGCTCACCTGAAGAGACCCAGTACTTC.

This clonotype was counted a few times. This chain links TRBV30 with TRBJ2-1; D ambiguous. V was clipped by 3 bases and J by 9 bases, with 12 bases between them. This CDR3 has 12 amino acids. Germline V gene data show CDR1 as GTSNPN and CDR2 as SVGIG (reference sequence). The CDR3 reads CAWRAGIGEQFF. CDR3 DNA sequence: TGTGCCTGGAGGGCTGGGATCGGTGAGCAGTTCTTC. The complete variable domain, with remaining parts taken from reference TRBV30 and TRBJ2-1, reads SQTIHQWPATLVQPVGSPLSLECTVEGTSNPNLYWYRQAAGRGLQLLFYSVGIGQISSEVPQNLSASRPQDRQFILSSKKLLLSDSGFYLCAWRAGIGEQFFGPGTRLTVL.

This clonotype came up a few times. The rearrangement uses TRBV12-3 or TRBV12-4 and TRBJ2-5; D perhaps matches TRBD2 (6 bases). V shed 11 bases and J shed 5 bases, with 21 bases lying between them. The CDR3 runs 14 residues. CDR3 residues: CASRGGAAGETQYF. For the CDR3, the DNA is TGTGCCTCCCGGGGCGGGGCTGCAGGGGAGACCCAGTACTTC.

The rearrangement links TRBV18 to TRBJ2-7; weak D call: TRBD2 (6 bases). This CDR3 comprises 15 residues. Germline V gene sequence: CDR1 KGHSH, CDR2 LQKENI. Trimming removed 0 bases from V and 2 bases from J, with 11 bases in between. CDR3 in DNA: TGTGCCAGCTCACCACCCGGGAGTAAGGCCTACGAGCAGTACTTC. It translates to CASSPPGSKAYEQYF.

V usage is TRBV4-3 and J usage is TRBJ2-3; 12 bases fit TRBD2. Germline-derived CDR1 and CDR2 are LGHNA and YSLEER. This CDR3 contains 17 residues. With V trimmed by 2 bases and J by 4 bases, 7 bases remained unmatched. This CDR3 is CASSQSAGLAGSDTQYF. As DNA, the CDR3 is TGCGCCAGCAGCCAATCGGCCGGACTAGCGGGGTCAGATACGCAGTATTTT.

In its sample, this clonotype was seen a few times. The rearrangement joins TRBV7-8 to TRBJ2-5; 9 positions match TRBD2. Trimming at V came to 3 bases and at J to 4 bases, leaving 9 bases not matched to a gene. Germline loops: CDR1 SGHVS, CDR2 FQNEAQ. The CDR3 runs to 16 residues. The DNA of the CDR3 is TGTGCCAGCAGCTTCCAGCGGGGGGCCCTGGTAGAGACCCAGTACTTC. It translates to CASSFQRGALVETQYF.

Only a few counts were recorded for this clonotype. V and J are TRBV2 and TRBJ2-3; D not certain. The CDR3 consists of 10 residues. Trimming left V 11 bases short and J 6 bases short, with 9 bases between. CDR1 and CDR2 (germline): SNHLY, FYNNEI. For the CDR3, the DNA is TGTGCCCCCCTCGGGGATACGCAGTATTTT. Translating it yields CAPLGDTQYF.

This clonotype was counted many times. The chain uses TRBV10-3 and TRBJ1-2; 9 bases match TRBD1. The J segment lost 4 bases and the V segment lost 4 bases, leaving 4 bases of the junction unmatched. Germline CDR1 and CDR2: ENHRY and SYGVKD. The CDR3 consists of 14 residues. The CDR3 region has the DNA TGTGCCATCAGTGGGACGACAGGGGGCTATGGCTACACCTTC. Translated, it gives CAISGTTGGYGYTF.

The chain carries TRBV7-2 and TRBJ2-5, with TRBD1 identical over 9 bases. The germline gives CDR1 SGHTA, CDR2 FQGNSA. V lost 1 base to trimming and J lost 3 bases; unmatched junction nucleotides: 3. This CDR3 spans 15 amino acids. In DNA, the CDR3 is TGTGCCAGCAGCTTAGGGGACAGGGAAAAAGAGACCCAGTACTTC. This codes for CASSLGDREKETQYF.

A few counts support this clonotype. The V gene is TRBV4-3, the J gene TRBJ2-4, with 10 bases aligning to TRBD1. This CDR3 comprises 15 residues. Germline V gives CDR1 LGHNA, CDR2 YSLEER. J lost 8 bases, V lost 5 bases, and 9 bases had no gene match. The CDR3: CASSYTDRGRDIQYF. The CDR3 bases are TGCGCCAGCAGCTATACCGACAGGGGGCGAGACATTCAGTACTTC.

The rearrangement uses TRBV7-2 and TRBJ2-1; TRBD2 might be the D (6 bases). The V end lost 3 bases, the J end lost 0 bases, and 18 bases lay between the germline ends. The CDR3 spans 18 residues. From germline, CDR1 is SGHTA and CDR2 FQGNSA. In nucleotides, the CDR3 is TGTGCCAGCAGCTTTAAGTCCCCGGGACTTCTCTCCTACAATGAGCAGTTCTTC. Protein sequence: CASSFKSPGLLSYNEQFF.

At least ten counts were recorded for this clonotype. The chain couples TRBV12-3 or TRBV12-4 to TRBJ1-5; the D gene is possibly TRBD1 (6 bases). CDR3 length: 15 residues. Trimming left V 3 bases short and J 4 bases short, with 13 bases between. The CDR3 DNA reads as TGTGCCAGCAGTTTCGGGCAGGGGCTAAATCAGCCCCAGCATTTT. Encoded protein: CASSFGQGLNQPQHF.

The sample holds a few counts of this clonotype. The chain has TRBV20-1 and TRBJ1-1; possible D gene TRBD1, 5 bases. The CDR3 covers 14 residues. Trimming pared 1 base from V and 1 base from J, leaving 10 bases between. Per germline, CDR1 DFQATT and CDR2 SNEGSKA (reference sequence). The CDR3 sequence is CSARVRGGNTEAFF. CDR3 nucleotides: TGCAGTGCTAGAGTGAGGGGTGGGAACACTGAAGCTTTCTTT.

This clonotype was observed a single time. This rearrangement joins TRBV29-1 to TRBJ2-1; tentative D call: TRBD2 (6 bases). The length of the CDR3 is 10 residues. CDR1 is SQVTM, CDR2 ANQGSEA, per germline. The germline V and J ends were trimmed by 6 bases and 9 bases, with 9 bases remaining between them. CDR3 nucleotides: TGCAGCGTGGGGGGTGGTGAGCAGTTCTTC. Translated: CSVGGGEQFF.

This clonotype has more than one count but fewer than ten. The chain employs TRBV20-1 and TRBJ1-2; weak D call: TRBD1 (6 bases). Trimming took 3 bases from V and 7 from J, leaving 9 bases between them. Per the germline V gene, CDR1 is DFQATT and CDR2 is SNEGSKA (reference sequence). The CDR3 runs 11 residues. The CDR3 region has the DNA TGCAGTGCTAGGGGGGCGTTTGGCTACACCTTC. Its protein is CSARGAFGYTF.

This rearrangement joins TRBV7-8 to TRBJ2-7; the D gene is possibly TRBD1 (5 bases). The CDR3 length is 14 residues. The ends were cut back, 1 base at V and 1 base at J, with 8 bases in the middle. CDR1 is SGHVS, CDR2 FQNEAQ, per germline. The CDR3 sequence is CASSLEGISYEQYV. CDR3 sequence (DNA): TGTGCCAGCAGCTTAGAGGGGATTTCCTACGAGCAGTACGTC.

This clonotype was found a few times. The chain combines TRBV7-3 with TRBJ2-1, with D maybe TRBD2 (7 bases). The CDR3 runs to 17 residues. With 5 bases removed from V and 7 bases from J, the gap between germline ends came to 24 bases. The germline CDR1 and CDR2 sequences are SGHTA and FQGTGA. This chain's CDR3 is CASSPLDGGGGRNEQFF. CDR3 in DNA: TGTGCCAGCAGCCCGCTGGACGGAGGGGGGGGCCGGAATGAGCAGTTCTTC.

This clonotype has just a few counts. V usage is TRBV9 and J usage is TRBJ2-6; perhaps TRBD2 as D (6 bases). The CDR3 totals 16 residues. Germline V gives CDR1 SGDLS, CDR2 YYNGEE. V lost 0 bases to trimming and J lost 2 bases, with 9 bases between them. The CDR3 sequence is CASSVESGAGANVLTF. DNA of the CDR3: TGTGCCAGCAGCGTAGAGTCGGGGGCTGGGGCCAACGTCCTGACTTTC.

This clonotype was seen a few times. A much larger clone differs from this one at a single base, so this may be a read error. The chain carries TRBV28 and TRBJ2-5; 7 bases map to TRBD2. V was pared by 5 bases and J by 4 bases, with 10 bases of the junction left unmatched. The CDR3 has 15 residues. Per germline, CDR1 MDHEN and CDR2 SYDVKM. Written as DNA, the CDR3 is TGTGCCAGCAGTCCGCCACGAGCGGGGCGAGAGACCCAGTACTTC. It encodes CASSPPRAGRETQYF.

This clonotype has just a few counts. V and J are TRBV6-5 and TRBJ1-2; 7 bases agree with TRBD1. Unmatched junction bases numbered 8, after V lost 5 bases and J lost 8 bases. The CDR3 loop spans 13 amino acids. Per germline, CDR1 MNHEY and CDR2 SVGAGI. Written as DNA, the CDR3 is TGTGCCAGCAGTGTCGGAGGGGGCAGGGGCTACACCTTC. Its translation: CASSVGGGRGYTF.

This clonotype has a count of ten or more. The chain recombines TRBV7-2 with TRBJ2-3; 13 bases align to TRBD2. The CDR3 extends over 14 amino acids. Germline assignment: CDR1 SGHTA and CDR2 FQGNSA. With 11 bases clipped from V and 3 bases from J, the junction kept 5 bases outside the gene matches. The CDR3 sequence: CAVGTSGETDTQYF. The CDR3 DNA reads TGTGCCGTTGGGACTAGCGGGGAAACAGATACGCAGTATTTT.

V is TRBV5-1 and J is TRBJ2-3; the D gene is possibly TRBD1 (5 bases). This CDR3 spans 17 amino acids. Germline CDR1 SGHRS, CDR2 YFSETQ. Trimming left V 0 bases short and J 2 bases short, with 16 bases between. The CDR3 nucleotides are TGCGCCAGCAGCTTGGAAGGCAGGGAAAGGGACACAGATACGCAGTATTTT. Residues: CASSLEGRERDTDTQYF.

The chain carries TRBV5-4 and TRBJ2-3; D tentatively reads TRBD1 or TRBD2 (5 bases each). Per the germline V gene, CDR1 is SGHNT and CDR2 is YYREEE (reference sequence). V was trimmed by 3 bases and J by 3 bases, leaving 8 bases between them. The CDR3 totals 13 residues. CDR3 region: CASSWGITDTQYF. DNA for the CDR3: TGTGCCAGCAGCTGGGGGATAACAGATACGCAGTATTTT. The full variable domain, its missing parts supplied by reference TRBV5-4 and TRBJ2-3, is ETGVTQSPTHLIKTRGQQVTLRCSSQSGHNTVSWYQQALGQGPQFIFQYYREEENGRGNFPPRFSGLQFPNYSSELNVNALELDDSALYLCASSWGITDTQYFGPGTRLTVL.

This clonotype was counted only a few times. The rearrangement uses TRBV20-1 and TRBJ2-3; D perhaps matches TRBD2 (6 bases). This CDR3 is built from 11 residues. Germline values: CDR1 DFQATT, CDR2 SNEGSKA (reference sequence). The V and J ends lost 5 bases and 6 bases respectively, with 9 bases between them. The CDR3 sequence is CSAAGWDTQYF. The CDR3 coding sequence is TGCAGTGCTGCGGGGTGGGATACGCAGTATTTT.

This clonotype has a handful of counts. The rearrangement joins TRBV11-2 to TRBJ2-1; maybe TRBD2 (6 bases). The CDR3 has 16 amino acids. Germline V gene sequence: CDR1 SGHAT, CDR2 FQNNGV. V lost 2 bases and J 6 bases, leaving 17 bases between the germline ends. The CDR3 nucleotides read TGTGCCAGCAGCTTAACGCGGGGCCGAGGGCCCAATGAGCAGTTCTTC. This translates into CASSLTRGRGPNEQFF.

The chain uses TRBV7-9 and TRBJ1-4, with 7 bases that match TRBD1. Germline CDR1 and CDR2: SEHNR and FQNEAQ (reference sequence). The CDR3 is made up of 15 amino acids. The V and J ends lost 3 bases and 8 bases, in that order; junction bases with no gene match: 9. The CDR3 sequence: CASSLTGSSAEKLFF. CDR3 sequence (DNA): TGTGCCAGCAGCTTGACAGGGAGTAGTGCGGAAAAACTGTTTTTT.

This clonotype was counted many times. The chain links TRBV9 to TRBJ2-3; 8 positions match TRBD1. Germline CDR1 is SGDLS and CDR2 is YYNGEE. This CDR3 is built from 15 residues. V gave up 7 bases and J gave up 4 bases; unmatched junction bases: 11. The CDR3 is CASELGQGFSDTQYF. The CDR3 DNA sequence: TGTGCCAGCGAACTCGGACAGGGATTTTCAGATACGCAGTATTTT.